This T cell receptor beta chain was sequenced in a study of Ad26.COV2.S vaccination and SARS-CoV-2 variants. Study observations and caveats: Spike-specific TCR breadth in vaccine recipients exceeded that seen in placebo recipients. Total T cell responses, in the TCR breadth and depth analyses, may have been underestimated.

V was shortened by 4 bases and J by 0 bases, with 17 bases between the two germline ends. The CDR3 covers 16 residues. From germline, CDR1 is SGHDT and CDR2 YYEEEE. The repertoire was sequenced with immunoSEQ multiplex PCR; TCRdb's copy has only in-frame clones and lacks some. Altogether some 480,000 clones are present, around nine tenths being singletons, with the ten largest covering 9.5% to 15%. The treatment: roughly 19 received Ad26.COV2.S at low or high dose, single or two shots; about 5 received placebo; per-sample allocation not given. Sampling happened 63 days after the first vaccine or placebo injection. Remarks on this clone: Its specificity is unknown.

The sequenced sample was peripheral blood, obtained in a trial of Ad26.COV2.S vaccine versus placebo. The clonotype comes from a person aged 18-60 years who received the Ad26.COV2.S COVID-19 vaccine or a placebo. This chain connects TRBV5-6 to TRBJ2-7; the D gene is possibly TRBD1 (5 bases). The CDR3 region has the DNA TGTGCCAGCAGCCCTTTAGGCAGGGTAAACTCCTACGAGCAGTACTTC. As protein: CASSPLGRVNSYEQYF.